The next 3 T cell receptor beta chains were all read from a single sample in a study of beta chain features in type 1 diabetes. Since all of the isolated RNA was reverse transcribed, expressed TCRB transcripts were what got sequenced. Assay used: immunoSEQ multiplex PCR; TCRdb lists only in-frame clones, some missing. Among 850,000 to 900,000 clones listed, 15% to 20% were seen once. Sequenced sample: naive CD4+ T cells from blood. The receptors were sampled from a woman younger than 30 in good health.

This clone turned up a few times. The DNA for the CDR3 is TGCGCCAGCAGGTTCTCCTCTAGCGACGAGACCCAGTACTTC. This codes for CASRFSSSDETQYF. This chain connects TRBV5-1 to TRBJ2-7; TRBD2 might be the D (6 bases). The end of the DNA aligns better with TRBJ2-5, so the J call may be wrong. There are 14 residues in the CDR3. CDR1 and CDR2 from the germline V gene are SGHRS and YFSETQ.

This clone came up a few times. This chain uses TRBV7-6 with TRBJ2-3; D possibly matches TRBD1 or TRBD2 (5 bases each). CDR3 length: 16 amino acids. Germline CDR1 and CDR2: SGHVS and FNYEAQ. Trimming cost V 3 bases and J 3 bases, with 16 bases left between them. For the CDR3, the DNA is TGTGCCAGCAGCTTGGGAGTGGGGCCTCGGACAGATACGCAGTATTTT. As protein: CASSLGVGPRTDTQYF.

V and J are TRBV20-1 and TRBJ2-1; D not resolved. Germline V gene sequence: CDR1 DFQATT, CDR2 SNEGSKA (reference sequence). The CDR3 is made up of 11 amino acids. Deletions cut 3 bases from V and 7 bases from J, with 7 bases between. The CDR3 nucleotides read TGCAGTGCTAGGTTGGGAAATGAGCAGTTCTTC. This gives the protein CSARLGNEQFF.